What follows are 19 T cell receptor beta chains derived from one specimen sequenced in a study of cytomegalovirus exposure and HLA in healthy donors. Primers: 60 Vbeta forward and 13 Jbeta reverse. Produced via immunoSEQ multiplex PCR; TCRdb's table is partial and in-frame only. The sample includes approximately 130,000 clones, approximately 8.9% of them seen just once. The sequenced material came from PBMCs. These receptors all stem from a woman aged 40 to 49 in good health and CMV-seropositive.

This clone was counted a few times. The rearrangement links TRBV2 to TRBJ2-3, with TRBD2 matching 9 bases. Losses at the gene ends were 4 bases for V and 2 bases for J; bases not matched to a gene: 4. CDR3 length equals 15 residues. CDR1 SNHLY and CDR2 FYNNEI come from the germline V gene. The CDR3 DNA follows: TGTGCCAGCAGTGTGAGCGGGGGGTTCACAGATACGCAGTATTTT. Translation gives CASSVSGGFTDTQYF.

This clone was seen only a few times. The CDR3 end shows no conserved phenylalanine or tryptophan, and so a read error is likely. V and J are TRBV2 and TRBJ1-6; unclear D gene. CDR1 SNHLY and CDR2 FYNNEI come from the germline V gene. This CDR3 comprises 15 residues. Between the trimmed V and J ends, which lost 7 bases and 0 bases, there was a span of 10 bases. CDR3 nucleotides: TGTGCCAGCAAGTCGGATAGCTCCTATAATTCACCCCTCCACGTT. Residues: CASKSDSSYNSPLHV.

V gene TRBV5-6 combines with J gene TRBJ1-2, with 8 nucleotides matching TRBD1. Germline trimming cut 4 bases from V and 4 bases from J; bases unmatched to any gene: 3. The V gene's germline CDR1 is SGHDT and CDR2 YYEEEE. The CDR3 is 13 amino acids. CDR3 DNA: TGTGCCAGCAGCAGTACAGGGGGCTATGGCTACACCTTC. Its protein is CASSSTGGYGYTF. The whole variable domain, remainder taken from reference TRBV5-6 and TRBJ1-2, is DAGVTQSPTHLIKTRGQQVTLRCSPKSGHDTVSWYQQALGQGPQFIFQYYEEEERQRGNFPDRFSGHQFPNYSSELNVNALLLGDSALYLCASSSTGGYGYTFGSGTRLTVV.

A few counts support this clone. V gene TRBV6-4 combines with J gene TRBJ1-3, with D possibly matching TRBD1 (5 bases). Germline CDR1 reads MRHNA; CDR2 reads SNTAGT. CDR3 length: 16 amino acids. V lost 10 bases to trimming and J lost 0 bases, with 19 bases between them. The DNA of the CDR3 is TGTGCCACTCCAACGGCAGGGTTCGTCTCTGGAAACACCATATATTTT. As protein: CATPTAGFVSGNTIYF.

This clone came up a few times. The rearrangement links TRBV2 to TRBJ2-7, with TRBD1 matching over 11 bases. There are 15 residues in the CDR3. V lost 4 bases to trimming and J lost 7 bases; unmatched junction nucleotides: 9. The germline gives CDR1 SNHLY, CDR2 FYNNEI. The CDR3 sequence is CASSGEDRGLWEQYF. The CDR3 DNA reads TGTGCCAGCAGTGGAGAGGACAGGGGGCTGTGGGAGCAGTACTTC. The full variable domain, with the rest looked up from reference TRBV2 and TRBJ2-7, is EPEVTQTPSHQVTQMGQEVILRCVPISNHLYFYWYRQILGQKVEFLVSFYNNEISEKSEIFDDQFSVERPDGSNFTLKIRSTKLEDSAMYFCASSGEDRGLWEQYFGPGTRLTVT.

The chain employs TRBV6-6 and TRBJ1-2, with 12 bases fitting TRBD1. The ends lost 5 bases at V and 8 bases at J; junction bases unmatched: 6. Germline-derived CDR1 and CDR2 are MNHNY and SVGAGI (reference sequence). The CDR3 extends over 14 amino acids. The CDR3 DNA follows: TGTGCCAGCAGTCCGGGACAGGGGGCAGGAGGCTACACCTTC. Translation: CASSPGQGAGGYTF.

The table lists this clone with a few counts. The V call is TRBV19, the J call TRBJ1-4; D is perhaps TRBD1 (6 bases). The ends were cut back, 7 bases at V and 3 bases at J, with 18 bases in the middle. The CDR3 has 16 amino acids. From germline, CDR1 is LNHDA and CDR2 SQIVND (reference sequence). In DNA form, the CDR3 reads TGTGCCAGTACCCCAACGAGGGGGAGGGCTAATGAAAAACTGTTTTTT. As protein: CASTPTRGRANEKLFF.

The V call is TRBV9, the J call TRBJ1-2; D possibly corresponds to TRBD1 (6 bases). Trimming removed 4 bases at V and 1 base at J, with 20 bases between. The germline gives CDR1 SGDLS, CDR2 YYNGEE. The CDR3 consists of 17 residues. CDR3 DNA: TGTGCCAGCAGCCAAGGCTTGTCACAGGGCAATAACTATGGCTACACCTTC. As protein: CASSQGLSQGNNYGYTF.

The chain recombines TRBV5-4 with TRBJ2-7, with TRBD1 matching over 7 bases. The junction had 10 bases not matched to a gene; V was cut back by 5 bases and J by 5 bases. CDR1 SGHNT and CDR2 YYREEE come from the germline V gene (reference sequence). The CDR3 loop spans 14 amino acids. The CDR3 DNA reads as TGTGCCAGCAGAACTGACAGGGCTAGCCACGAGCAGTACTTC. It translates to CASRTDRASHEQYF.

The rearrangement links TRBV14 to TRBJ2-1; 7 bases agree with TRBD2. The CDR3 is 15 amino acids. CDR1 and CDR2 from the germline V gene are SGHDN and FVKESK. V dropped 5 bases and J dropped 10; count of bases not matched to a gene: 14. Here the CDR3 reads CASSRSGALFEEQFF. DNA for the CDR3: TGTGCCAGCAGCAGGAGCGGGGCTCTCTTCGAGGAGCAGTTCTTC.

There are a few counts of this clone. This chain connects TRBV9 to TRBJ2-3; D possibly corresponds to TRBD2 (6 bases). Germline values: CDR1 SGDLS, CDR2 YYNGEE. Trimming took off 0 bases at V and 8 bases at J, with 16 bases between the two ends. The CDR3 extends over 15 amino acids. CDR3 nucleotide sequence: TGTGCCAGCAGCGTAGCTACGGGCGGAGGGGTTACGCAGTATTTT. Residues: CASSVATGGGVTQYF.

This rearrangement joins TRBV19 to TRBJ1-2, with TRBD1 matching 10 bases. CDR3 length equals 13 residues. The V segment lost 5 bases and the J segment 3 bases; nucleotides outside the gene matches: 0. The germline V gene encodes CDR1 LNHDA and CDR2 SQIVND (reference sequence). Here the CDR3 reads CASSGTGDYGYTF. CDR3 coding DNA: TGTGCCAGTAGTGGGACAGGGGACTATGGCTACACCTTC.

The genes are TRBV2 and TRBJ1-1; D not certain. V dropped 3 bases and J dropped 7 bases, with 15 bases sitting between them. The CDR3 length is 14 residues. Per germline, CDR1 SNHLY and CDR2 FYNNEI. This chain's CDR3 is CASSDQQPPREAFF. Here the CDR3 DNA reads TGTGCCAGCAGTGATCAACAGCCTCCTCGTGAAGCTTTCTTT.

The sample holds a few counts of this clone. The chain recombines TRBV2 with TRBJ1-3; 8 nucleotides agree with TRBD1. The V gene end was trimmed by 11 bases and the J gene end by 2 bases; junction bases not matched to a gene: 11. The CDR3 runs to 15 residues. Per the germline V gene, CDR1 is SNHLY and CDR2 is FYNNEI. CDR3 residues: CAGRQGTLPGNTIYF. In DNA, the CDR3 is TGTGCCGGACGACAGGGGACCCTCCCTGGAAACACCATATATTTT.

This clone was seen a few times. The rearrangement uses TRBV4-1 and TRBJ2-4, with 7 bases lining up with TRBD2. This CDR3 is 14 amino acids long. Germline CDR1 reads MGHRA; CDR2 reads YSYEKL. With 0 bases clipped from V and 12 bases from J, the junction kept 8 bases outside the gene matches. The CDR3 sequence: CASSQEAGVGTQYF. CDR3 nucleotides: TGCGCCAGCAGCCAAGAGGCGGGGGTTGGCACTCAGTACTTC.

This clone was seen a few times. The CDR3 bases are TGTGCCAGTAGTATCGCTGCGGGGGGCCCTAGCACAGATACGCAGTATTTT. It encodes CASSIAAGGPSTDTQYF. This sequence joins TRBV19 and TRBJ2-3; 8 positions match TRBD2. Germline CDR1 is LNHDA and CDR2 is SQIVND (reference sequence). The CDR3 extends over 17 amino acids. V lost 3 bases and J lost 0; bases outside the gene matches: 8. Filled out from reference TRBV19 and TRBJ2-3, the complete variable domain reads DGGITQSPKYLFRKEGQNVTLSCEQNLNHDAMYWYRQDPGQGLRLIYYSQIVNDFQKGDIAEGYSVSREKKESFPLTVTSAQKNPTAFYLCASSIAAGGPSTDTQYFGPGTRLTVL.

The rearrangement links TRBV9 to TRBJ2-7; D is undetermined. Trimming took off 4 bases at V and 0 bases at J, with 8 bases between the two ends. Germline CDR1 reads SGDLS; CDR2 reads YYNGEE. The CDR3 is 13 residues long. This chain's CDR3 is CASSSGSSYEQYF. The DNA of the CDR3 is TGTGCCAGCAGCAGTGGTAGCTCCTACGAGCAGTACTTC. Drawing the rest from reference TRBV9 and TRBJ2-7, the complete variable domain is DSGVTQTPKHLITATGQRVTLRCSPRSGDLSVYWYQQSLDQGLQFLIQYYNGEERAKGNILERFSAQQFPDLHSELNLSSLELGDSALYFCASSSGSSYEQYFGPGTRLTVT.

Turning to this clone: The same CDR3 can be traced to other DNA sequences in this sample. The DNA for the CDR3 is TGCGCCAGCAGCTACCCCCCGGGACTAGCGGCCGCCACAGATACGCAGTATTTT. Its translation is CASSYPPGLAAATDTQYF. The chain has TRBV5-1 and TRBJ2-3, with TRBD2 matching 11 bases. Germline CDR1 is SGHRS and CDR2 is YFSETQ. This CDR3 has 18 amino acids. Trimming removed 3 bases from V and 2 bases from J; junction bases left unmatched: 11.

The rearrangement joins TRBV2 to TRBJ2-7; perhaps TRBD2 as D (5 bases). CDR1 SNHLY and CDR2 FYNNEI come from the germline V gene. The CDR3 is made up of 14 amino acids. The V end lost 6 bases, the J end lost 0 bases, and 12 bases lay between the germline ends. CDR3 sequence reads: CASSGDSYSYEQYF. Here the CDR3 DNA reads TGTGCCAGCAGCGGGGATTCTTACTCCTACGAGCAGTACTTC.